This T cell receptor beta chain stems from a study of T cells in Graves' hyperthyroidism and ophthalmopathy. The CDR3 sequence is 14 residues long. Germline CDR1 SEHNR, CDR2 FQNEAQ (reference sequence). The junction had 8 bases not matched to a gene; V was cut back by 2 bases and J by 10 bases. There were TCR beta CDR3 regions amplified from RNA transcripts. HTBI primers were the set used in a first-round RT-PCR of the TCR CDR3. TCRdb recomputed calls from the multiplex PCR reads with MiXCR, one row per CDR3 protein. This table has more than 650,000 distinct CDR3 sequences, about 15% appearing once. This chain connects TRBV7-9 to TRBJ2-1; TRBD2 agrees at 7 bases. Sequences were obtained from blood. The source is a woman between 18 and 29 years old with Graves' hyperthyroidism. This CDR3 reads CASSLFAEGGEQFF. CDR3 bases: TGTGCCAGCAGCTTATTCGCGGAGGGAGGGGAGCAGTTCTTC. The full variable domain, its missing parts supplied by reference TRBV7-9 and TRBJ2-1, is DTGVSQNPRHKITKRGQNVTFRCDPISEHNRLYWYRQTLGQGPEFLTYFQNEAQLEKSRLLSDRFSAERPKGSFSTLEIQRTEQGDSAMYLCASSLFAEGGEQFFGPGTRLTVL.